Reported below is one T cell receptor (beta chain). What it binds is not known. CDR1 is MNHEY and CDR2 is SVGAGI in the germline V gene. CDR3 length equals 13 residues. Trimming removed 10 bases from V and 5 bases from J; junction bases left unmatched: 6. This sample was included in a study of CD8+CD57+ T cells in acquired aplastic anemia. Study details: Sorting CD4+ and CD8+ cells gave DNA averaging roughly 3.5 ug. Study-wide results and caveats: Significance was not reached for CD8+ Simpson's diversity between patients and controls.

The study profiled TCR beta VDJ and CDR3 using genomic DNA as template. From the reads, TCRdb called clonotypes with MiXCR, one entry per CDR3 protein. The profile shows 150,000 to 200,000 distinct CDR3 sequences, around three fifths of them singletons. The V call is TRBV6-5, the J call TRBJ1-5; 9 bases map to TRBD1. This TCR derives from a human donor with severe aplastic anemia or a healthy control (not recorded which). The sequenced sample was sorted CD4+, CD8+, or CD8+CD57+ T cells (not recorded which) from PBMCs. The CDR3 coding sequence is TGTGCCACGACAGGGGGTTGGGATCAGCCCCAGCATTTT. This codes for CATTGGWDQPQHF.